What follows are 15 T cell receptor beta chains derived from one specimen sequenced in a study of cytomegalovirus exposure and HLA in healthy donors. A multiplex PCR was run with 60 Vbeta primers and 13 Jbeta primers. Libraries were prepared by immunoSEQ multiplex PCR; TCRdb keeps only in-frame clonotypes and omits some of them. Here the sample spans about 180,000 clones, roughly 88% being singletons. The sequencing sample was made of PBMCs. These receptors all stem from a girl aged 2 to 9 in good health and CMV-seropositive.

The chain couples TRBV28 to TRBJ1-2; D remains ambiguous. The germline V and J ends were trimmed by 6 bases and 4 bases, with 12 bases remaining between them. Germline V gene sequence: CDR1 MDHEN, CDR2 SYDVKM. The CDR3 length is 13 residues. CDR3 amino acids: CASRVSEGYGYTF. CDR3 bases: TGTGCCAGCAGGGTGTCGGAGGGCTATGGCTACACCTTC.

The CDR3 protein is CASSPEGTEAFF. The CDR3 bases are TGTGCCAGCTCACCAGAGGGCACTGAAGCTTTCTTT. The V and J genes are TRBV18 and TRBJ1-1; D unresolved. V was shortened by 2 bases and J by 4 bases, with 5 bases between the two germline ends. The CDR3 has 12 amino acids. CDR1 is KGHSH, CDR2 LQKENI, per germline.

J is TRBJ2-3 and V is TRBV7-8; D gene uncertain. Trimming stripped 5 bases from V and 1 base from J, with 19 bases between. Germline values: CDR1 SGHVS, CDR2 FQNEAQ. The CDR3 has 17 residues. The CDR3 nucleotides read TGTGCCAGCAGCCCCCTCATGGTAGTTTTAGGCACAGATACGCAGTATTTT. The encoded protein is CASSPLMVVLGTDTQYF.

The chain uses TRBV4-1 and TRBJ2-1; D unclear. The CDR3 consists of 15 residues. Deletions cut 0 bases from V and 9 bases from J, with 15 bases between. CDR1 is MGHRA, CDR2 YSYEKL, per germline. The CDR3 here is CASSQDSRSASEQFF. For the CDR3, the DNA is TGCGCCAGCAGCCAAGACTCTCGCTCGGCTAGTGAGCAGTTCTTC.

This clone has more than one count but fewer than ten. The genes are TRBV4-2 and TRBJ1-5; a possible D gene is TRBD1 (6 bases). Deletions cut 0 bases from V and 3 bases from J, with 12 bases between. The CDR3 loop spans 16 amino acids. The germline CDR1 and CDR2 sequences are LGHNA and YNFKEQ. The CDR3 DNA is TGTGCCAGCAGCCAAGATAGACGACAGGTCAATCAGCCCCAGCATTTT. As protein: CASSQDRRQVNQPQHF.

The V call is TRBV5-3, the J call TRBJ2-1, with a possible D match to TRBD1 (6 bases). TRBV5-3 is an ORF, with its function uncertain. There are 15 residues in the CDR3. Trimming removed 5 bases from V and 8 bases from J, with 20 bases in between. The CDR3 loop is CARRPDGGWVHEQFF. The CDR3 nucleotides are TGTGCCAGAAGGCCGGATGGGGGCTGGGTCCATGAGCAGTTCTTC.

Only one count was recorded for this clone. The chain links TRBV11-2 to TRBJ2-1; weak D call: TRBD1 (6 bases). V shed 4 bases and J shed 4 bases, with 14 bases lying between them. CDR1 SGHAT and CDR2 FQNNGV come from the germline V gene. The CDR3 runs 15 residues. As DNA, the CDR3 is TGTGCCAGCAGCTCGGACCGGGACACTTACAATGAGCAGTTCTTC. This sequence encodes CASSSDRDTYNEQFF.

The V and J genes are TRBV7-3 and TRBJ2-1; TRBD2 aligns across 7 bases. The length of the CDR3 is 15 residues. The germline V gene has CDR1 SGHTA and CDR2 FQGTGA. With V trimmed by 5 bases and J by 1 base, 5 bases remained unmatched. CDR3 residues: CASSPSGGSYNEQFF. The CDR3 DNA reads TGTGCCAGCAGCCCTAGCGGAGGGTCCTACAATGAGCAGTTCTTC.

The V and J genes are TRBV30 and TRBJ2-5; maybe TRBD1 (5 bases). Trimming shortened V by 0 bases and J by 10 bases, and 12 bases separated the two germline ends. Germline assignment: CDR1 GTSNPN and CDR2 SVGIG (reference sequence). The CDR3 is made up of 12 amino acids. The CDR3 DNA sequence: TGTGCCTGGAGTGTACAGGCAGTGGGCCAGTACTTC. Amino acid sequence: CAWSVQAVGQYF.

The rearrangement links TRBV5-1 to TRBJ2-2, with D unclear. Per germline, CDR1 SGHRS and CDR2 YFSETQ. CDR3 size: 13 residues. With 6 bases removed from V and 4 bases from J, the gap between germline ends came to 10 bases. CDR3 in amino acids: CASTPEITGELFF. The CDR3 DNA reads TGCGCCAGCACACCCGAGATCACCGGGGAGCTGTTTTTT.

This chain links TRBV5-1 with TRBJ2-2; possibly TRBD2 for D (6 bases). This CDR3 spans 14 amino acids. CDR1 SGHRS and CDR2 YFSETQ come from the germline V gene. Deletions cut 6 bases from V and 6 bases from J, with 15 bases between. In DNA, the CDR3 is TGCGCCAGCACCCCGGAGGGCCGGTCCGGGGAGCTGTTTTTT. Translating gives CASTPEGRSGELFF. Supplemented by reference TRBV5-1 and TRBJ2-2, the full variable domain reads KAGVTQTPRYLIKTRGQQVTLSCSPISGHRSVSWYQQTPGQGLQFLFEYFSETQRNKGNFPGRFSGRQFSNSRSEMNVSTLELGDSALYLCASTPEGRSGELFFGEGSRLTVL.

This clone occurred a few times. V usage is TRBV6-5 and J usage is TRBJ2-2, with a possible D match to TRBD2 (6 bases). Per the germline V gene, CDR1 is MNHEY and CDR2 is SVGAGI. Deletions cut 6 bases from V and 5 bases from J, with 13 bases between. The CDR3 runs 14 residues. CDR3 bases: TGTGCCAGCAGGGGACTGGGAACTACCGGGGAGCTGTTTTTT. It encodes CASRGLGTTGELFF.

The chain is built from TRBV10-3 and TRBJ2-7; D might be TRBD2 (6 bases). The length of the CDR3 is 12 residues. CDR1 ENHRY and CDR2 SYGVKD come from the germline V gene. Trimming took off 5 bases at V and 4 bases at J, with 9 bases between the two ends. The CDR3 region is CAISSGGYEQYF. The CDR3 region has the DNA TGTGCCATCAGTTCCGGGGGTTACGAGCAGTACTTC.

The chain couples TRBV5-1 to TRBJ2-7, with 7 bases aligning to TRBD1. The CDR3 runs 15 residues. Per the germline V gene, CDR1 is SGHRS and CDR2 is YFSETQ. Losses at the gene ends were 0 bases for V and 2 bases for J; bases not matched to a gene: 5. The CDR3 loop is CASSLAGTDPYEQYF. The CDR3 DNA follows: TGCGCCAGCAGCTTGGCCGGGACAGATCCCTACGAGCAGTACTTC.

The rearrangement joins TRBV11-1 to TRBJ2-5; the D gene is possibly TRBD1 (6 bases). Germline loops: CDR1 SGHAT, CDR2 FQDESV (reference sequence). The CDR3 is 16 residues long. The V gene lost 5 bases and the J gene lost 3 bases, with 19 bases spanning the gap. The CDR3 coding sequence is TGTGCCAGCAGCCCGCGGCCAGGGGTTGGGAAAGAGACCCAGTACTTC. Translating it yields CASSPRPGVGKETQYF.